A single sample gave rise to the 13 T cell receptor beta chains below, sequenced in a study of blood T cells in healthy people across ages. With a J-beta primer mix and a sample-barcoded 5' primer, a second PCR ran 7 to 11 cycles. TCRdb recomputed calls from the 5' RACE reads with MiXCR, one row per CDR3 protein. The table includes under 2,000,000 distinct CDR3 sequences, around 50% detected once. The specimen was blood. The receptors originated from a woman aged 40 to 55 in good health.

The gene calls are TRBV7-2 and TRBJ1-1; no reliable D call. Germline V gene lookup returns CDR1 SGHTA and CDR2 FQGNSA. Trimming took off 8 bases at V and 4 bases at J, with 14 bases between the two ends. The CDR3 is 13 amino acids. CDR3 loop: CASGRAVGTEAFF. The CDR3 DNA reads as TGTGCCAGCGGTAGGGCGGTGGGCACTGAAGCTTTCTTT.

This clonotype showed up just a few times. The chain joins TRBV6-6 to TRBJ2-1; 8 positions match TRBD1. Germline V gene data show CDR1 as MNHNY and CDR2 as SVGAGI (reference sequence). CDR3 length equals 15 residues. With V trimmed by 6 bases and J by 1 base, 5 bases remained unmatched. The CDR3 sequence: CASSIDRGSYNEQFF. The CDR3 nucleotides read TGTGCCAGCAGCATAGACAGGGGTTCCTACAATGAGCAGTTCTTC.

This chain links TRBV12-3 or TRBV12-4 with TRBJ1-1; 12 bases map to TRBD1. The CDR3 spans 16 residues. V trimming: 3 bases; J trimming: 2 bases; junction bases outside the gene matches: 4. The DNA of the CDR3 is TGTGCCAGCAGTTTGGGACAGGGGGCGGGAAACACTGAAGCTTTCTTT. It yields the protein CASSLGQGAGNTEAFF.

V and J are TRBV7-9 and TRBJ1-1; 8 bases match TRBD1. Trimming took 3 bases from V and 4 from J; bases not matched to a gene: 4. The germline gives CDR1 SEHNR, CDR2 FQNEAQ (reference sequence). CDR3 size: 14 residues. DNA for the CDR3: TGTGCCAGCAGCTTTCACACAGGGGGCACTGAAGCTTTCTTT. Its protein product is CASSFHTGGTEAFF.

V and J are TRBV24-1 and TRBJ2-1; D might be TRBD1 or TRBD2, each matching 5 bases. Looked up from germline, CDR1 is KGHDR and CDR2 is SFDVKD. This CDR3 has 20 residues. Trimming took 2 bases from V and 0 from J, leaving 22 bases between them. CDR3 sequence: CATSDSGRDGVPSSYNEQFF. The CDR3 DNA follows: TGTGCCACCAGTGATTCCGGCCGGGACGGGGTTCCTAGCTCCTACAATGAGCAGTTCTTC.

This chain joins TRBV12-3 or TRBV12-4 and TRBJ2-5; maybe TRBD2 (6 bases). Gene TRBJ2-4 matches the end of the DNA better, so the J call may be wrong. CDR3 length: 16 residues. The CDR3 sequence is CASSSAGRMVKNIQYF. CDR3 coding DNA: TGTGCCAGCAGTTCCGCGGGAAGGATGGTCAAAAACATTCAGTACTTC.

The rearrangement joins TRBV7-8 to TRBJ2-5, with 9 positions matching TRBD1. Unmatched junction bases numbered 23, after V lost 5 bases and J lost 4 bases. CDR1 SGHVS and CDR2 FQNEAQ come from the germline V gene. The CDR3 is 20 residues long. The CDR3 reads CASSDTSPQTRDRAGETQYF. CDR3 coding DNA: TGTGCCAGCAGCGACACCTCTCCCCAGACTCGGGACAGGGCAGGAGAGACCCAGTACTTC.

The V call is TRBV6-5, the J call TRBJ2-1; D is uncertain. Germline assignment: CDR1 MNHEY and CDR2 SVGAGI. V dropped 1 base and J dropped 0 bases, with 16 bases sitting between them. The CDR3 covers 18 residues. The CDR3 region is CASSYFSPTASSYNEQFF. Written as DNA, the CDR3 is TGTGCCAGCAGTTACTTTTCTCCGACGGCGAGCTCCTACAATGAGCAGTTCTTC.

The gene calls are TRBV29-1 and TRBJ2-1, with D possibly being TRBD1 (6 bases). This CDR3 comprises 13 residues. CDR1 is SQVTM, CDR2 ANQGSEA, per germline. Trimming took 6 bases from V and 0 from J, leaving 9 bases between them. CDR3 bases: TGCAGCGTCACAGGGAGCTCCTACAATGAGCAGTTCTTC. As protein: CSVTGSSYNEQFF.

The V gene is TRBV5-4, the J gene TRBJ2-3, with 11 bases that match TRBD2. Germline assignment: CDR1 SGHNT and CDR2 YYREEE (reference sequence). CDR3 length equals 16 residues. J gave up 0 bases and V 7 bases, and 7 bases lay outside the gene matches. This CDR3 is CASASTSGESTDTQYF. In nucleotides, the CDR3 is TGTGCCAGCGCCTCGACTAGCGGGGAAAGCACAGATACGCAGTATTTT.

This chain links TRBV9 with TRBJ1-1; no firm D call. The germline CDR1 and CDR2 sequences are SGDLS and YYNGEE. Trimming stripped 4 bases from V and 2 bases from J, with 9 bases between. The CDR3 loop spans 13 amino acids. The CDR3 bases are TGTGCCAGCAGCCCCCATATTAACACTGAAGCTTTCTTT. The encoded protein is CASSPHINTEAFF.

The rearrangement joins TRBV15 to TRBJ2-5; D tentatively reads TRBD1 or TRBD2 (6 bases each). Trimming took 0 bases from V and 1 from J, leaving 12 bases between them. Germline-derived CDR1 and CDR2 are LNHNV and YYDKDF (reference sequence). This CDR3 has 16 residues. CDR3 in DNA: TGTGCCACCAGCAGAGATCGACCGGGGGCCCAAGAGACCCAGTACTTC. The encoded protein is CATSRDRPGAQETQYF.

This clonotype was found a few times. The rearrangement uses TRBV12-3 or TRBV12-4 and TRBJ2-3; D may be TRBD1 or TRBD2 (5 bases each). The ends were cut back, 6 bases at V and 8 bases at J, with 12 bases in the middle. The CDR3 covers 12 residues. CDR3 in DNA: TGTGCCAGCAGCCGTGGGGGTGGTACGCAGTATTTT. This sequence encodes CASSRGGGTQYF.